The 4 T cell receptor beta chains reported below all come from one sample, sequenced in a study of blood T cell repertoires in COVID-19 (TCRdb year 2020). The library was made by the immunoSEQ multiplex PCR assay. TCRdb provides this immuneACCESS table in a form limited to in-frame rearrangements. Some clones are lacking; in checked studies, under half of them reflect an unresolved V gene, and why the rest are absent is not known. Here the sample has fewer than 250,000 clones; approximately 90% occur a single time. The ten top clones hold 10% to 13% of the sample. Specimen: PBMCs or T cells enriched from blood (not recorded which). The receptors come from a man between 25 and 39 years old who had recovered from COVID-19.

This chain connects TRBV5-4 to TRBJ2-7; 9 bases agree with TRBD2. This CDR3 contains 17 residues. Germline loops: CDR1 SGHNT, CDR2 YYREEE (reference sequence). Germline trimming cut 0 bases from V and 0 bases from J; bases unmatched to any gene: 7. CDR3 amino acids: CASSLALAGKSSYEQYF. The DNA of the CDR3 is TGTGCCAGCAGCTTGGCCCTAGCGGGGAAGAGCTCCTACGAGCAGTACTTC.

The table lists this clone with a few counts. The V call is TRBV25-1, the J call TRBJ1-1, with D tentatively TRBD1 (6 bases). Germline assignment: CDR1 MGHDK and CDR2 SYGVNS. The CDR3 is made up of 12 amino acids. V was pared by 6 bases and J by 11 bases, with 16 bases between. The CDR3 DNA sequence: TGTGCCAGCAGCTTGACAGGTTCCTTGGCTTTCTTT. Translation: CASSLTGSLAFF. The full variable domain, with the rest looked up from reference TRBV25-1 and TRBJ1-1, is EADIYQTPRYLVIGTGKKITLECSQTMGHDKMYWYQQDPGMELHLIHYSYGVNSTEKGDLSSESTVSRIRTEHFPLTLESARPSHTSQYLCASSLTGSLAFFGQGTRLTVV.

The count of this clone is one. This sequence joins TRBV6-4 and TRBJ2-2; D ambiguous. This CDR3 is 14 amino acids long. V was pared by 6 bases and J by 4 bases, with 12 bases between. Per germline, CDR1 MRHNA and CDR2 SNTAGT. DNA for the CDR3: TGTGCCAGCAGCGCAACCAGATCCACCGGGGAGCTGTTTTTT. Residues: CASSATRSTGELFF.

The gene calls are TRBV29-1 and TRBJ2-1; TRBD2 agrees at 7 bases. CDR1 and CDR2 from the germline V gene are SQVTM and ANQGSEA. This CDR3 has 11 amino acids. V shed 7 bases, J shed 8 bases, and the junction held 5 bases outside the gene matches. CDR3 bases: TGCAGCGGAGAACGGGAGGATGAGCAGTTCTTC. It is translated as CSGEREDEQFF.